The following is a T cell receptor (beta chain) sequence with its context. The target antigen is unknown. This entry is derived from a study of PD-1 blockade in mismatch repair-deficient tumors. About the research overall: All were previously treated, progressing patients with about 12 mismatch repair-deficient cancer types. Findings of the study overall: After pembrolizumab, tumor-resident clones rose rapidly, then generally contracted before radiologic responses.

Every patient had mismatch repair deficiency by PCR or immunohistochemistry. A few pembrolizumab responders had their TCRs sequenced. The method was immunoSEQ multiplex PCR; TCRdb's version includes in-frame clones alone and lacks a portion of them. The sample includes over 30,000 clones, approximately 80% of them seen just once. Germline assignment: CDR1 SNHLY and CDR2 FYNNEI. This CDR3 contains 13 residues. V was cut by 8 bases and J by 2 bases, with 12 bases left in between. J is TRBJ2-5 and V is TRBV2; D is unresolved. Material: PBMCs, obtained less than 7 weeks after starting pembrolizumab. The sequence came from an adult with mismatch repair-deficient cancer. This CDR3 is CASCLGTQETQYF. Written as DNA, the CDR3 is TGTGCCAGCTGTTTGGGCACGCAAGAGACCCAGTACTTC.